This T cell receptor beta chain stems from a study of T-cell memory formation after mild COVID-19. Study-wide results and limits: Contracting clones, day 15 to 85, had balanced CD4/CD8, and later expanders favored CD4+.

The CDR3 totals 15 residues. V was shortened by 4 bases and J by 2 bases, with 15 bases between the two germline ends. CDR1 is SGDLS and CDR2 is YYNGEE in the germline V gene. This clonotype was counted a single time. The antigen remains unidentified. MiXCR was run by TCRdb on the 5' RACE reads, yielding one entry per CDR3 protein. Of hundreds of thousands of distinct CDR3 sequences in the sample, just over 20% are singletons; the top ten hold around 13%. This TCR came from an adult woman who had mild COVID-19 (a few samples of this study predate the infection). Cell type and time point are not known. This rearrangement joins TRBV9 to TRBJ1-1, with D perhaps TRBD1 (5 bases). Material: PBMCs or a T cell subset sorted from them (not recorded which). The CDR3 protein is CASSPRDSANTEAFF. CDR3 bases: TGTGCCAGCAGCCCACGGGACTCCGCTAACACTGAAGCTTTCTTT.